The source of this TCR beta chain is a study of blood T cell repertoires in COVID-19. The overall study: Samples of COVID-19 (acute and convalescent) were obtained from the United States, Italy and Spain. Sources were T cells, B-cell-depleted T cells, or PBMCs; the material itself was cDNA or gDNA.

Source study methods: Quantification of nucleated cells was approximated via reference gene primer amplification. TCRdb keeps only in-frame clones here, not all; method: immunoSEQ multiplex PCR. V, J and clone size reflect that table, while D and trimming were determined from the DNA. The sample records under 50,000 clones, more than 80% being singletons. In its sample, this clone was seen a few times. Trimming pared 0 bases from V and 2 bases from J, leaving 17 bases between. Germline V gene sequence: CDR1 SNHLY, CDR2 FYNNEI. The CDR3 covers 17 residues. The sequenced material came from peripheral blood. The TCR was taken from a man aged 55 to 70 with COVID-19, enrolled during active disease. The chain uses TRBV2 and TRBJ2-7; possible D gene TRBD2, 6 bases. The CDR3 spells CASSEAGGPRSPYEQYF. DNA for the CDR3: TGTGCCAGCAGTGAAGCGGGGGGTCCGCGGTCCCCCTACGAGCAGTACTTC.